This entry describes one T cell receptor beta chain. The target antigen is unknown. This record comes from a study of CD8+ T cells in alopecia areata. Described treatment: oral pan-JAK inhibitor, 5-10 mg twice daily. Following extraction, RNA underwent reverse transcription to cDNA, which served as the sequencing template. The repertoire was sequenced with immunoSEQ multiplex PCR; TCRdb's copy has only in-frame clones and lacks some. The sample includes over 100,000 clones, about three fifths of them seen just once. Whole-study findings and limits: Higher clonality than in normal scalp was seen in lesional scalp, especially alopecia totalis/universalis. In scalp, tofacitinib significantly decreased clonality and expanded CD8+ clones among the top 100.

The source of this sequence is a human donor with alopecia areata. The sequenced sample was CD8+ T cells sorted from blood, obtained at week 24, from a patient treated with tofacitinib.

CDR3 nucleotide sequence: TGTGCCAGCAGTCATCACGGACTAGCGGGGGGGCTGTACAATGAGCAGTTCTTC. Translating gives CASSHHGLAGGLYNEQFF. The rearrangement uses TRBV13 and TRBJ2-1; 15 bases agree with TRBD2. CDR1 and CDR2 (germline): PRHDT, FYEKMQ (reference sequence). The CDR3 contains 18 residues. J lost 4 bases, V lost 6 bases, and 10 bases had no gene match.